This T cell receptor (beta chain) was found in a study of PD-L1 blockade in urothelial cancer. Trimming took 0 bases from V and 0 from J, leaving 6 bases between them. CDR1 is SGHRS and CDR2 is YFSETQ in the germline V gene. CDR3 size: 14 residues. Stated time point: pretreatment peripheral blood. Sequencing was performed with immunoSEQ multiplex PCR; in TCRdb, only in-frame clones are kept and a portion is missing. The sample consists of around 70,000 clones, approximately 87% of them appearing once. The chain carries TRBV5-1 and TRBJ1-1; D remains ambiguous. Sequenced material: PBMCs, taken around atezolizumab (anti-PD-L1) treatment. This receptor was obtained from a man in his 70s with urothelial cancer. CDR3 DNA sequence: TGCGCCAGCAGCTTGGCCAATTTGAACACTGAAGCTTTCTTT. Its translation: CASSLANLNTEAFF.